This TCR beta chain was captured in a study of post-analysis software for immune sequencing data. Researchers reported that TCR beta cDNA libraries carried unique molecular identifiers. From the PCR reads, TCRdb called clonotypes with MiXCR, one entry per CDR3 protein. This table has 380,000 or so distinct CDR3 sequences, roughly 36% appearing once. This clonotype showed up just a few times. What it binds is not known. General study results and limits: Five or six TRBV segments were significantly more frequent in patients than in controls. TRBV5-6, TRBV5-1 and TRBV20-1 were among these segments. Strong co-clustering by F measure linked samples that shared a preparation batch.

CDR3 length: 15 amino acids. The V gene's germline CDR1 is SGHVS and CDR2 FNYEAQ. Trimming left V 5 bases short and J 8 bases short, with 18 bases between. The TCR was taken from a girl aged 10 to 17 with multiple sclerosis. This chain uses TRBV7-6 with TRBJ1-4, with D possibly being TRBD1 (6 bases). Sequenced sample: blood. CDR3 in DNA: TGTGCCAGCAGCCCAACTCCAGGGGATGGGGAAAAACTGTTTTTT. It is translated as CASSPTPGDGEKLFF.